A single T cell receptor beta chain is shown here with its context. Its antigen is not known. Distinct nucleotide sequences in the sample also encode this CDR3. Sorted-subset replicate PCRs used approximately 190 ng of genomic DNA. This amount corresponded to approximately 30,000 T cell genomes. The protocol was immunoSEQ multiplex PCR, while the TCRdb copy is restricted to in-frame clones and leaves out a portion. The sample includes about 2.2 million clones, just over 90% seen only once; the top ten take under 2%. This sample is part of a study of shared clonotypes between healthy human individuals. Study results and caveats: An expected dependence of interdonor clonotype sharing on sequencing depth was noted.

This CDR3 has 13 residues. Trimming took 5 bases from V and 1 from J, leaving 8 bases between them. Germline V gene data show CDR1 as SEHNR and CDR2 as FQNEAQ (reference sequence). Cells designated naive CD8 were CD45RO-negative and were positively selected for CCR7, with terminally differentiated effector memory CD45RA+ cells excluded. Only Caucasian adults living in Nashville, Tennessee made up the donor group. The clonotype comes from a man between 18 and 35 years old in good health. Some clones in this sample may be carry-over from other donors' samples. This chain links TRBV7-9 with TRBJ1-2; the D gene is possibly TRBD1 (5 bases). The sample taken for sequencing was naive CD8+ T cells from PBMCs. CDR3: CASSPGRNYGYTF. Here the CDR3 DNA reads TGTGCCAGCAGCCCGGGGCGTAACTATGGCTACACCTTC. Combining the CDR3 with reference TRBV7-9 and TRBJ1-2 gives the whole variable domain DTGVSQNPRHKITKRGQNVTFRCDPISEHNRLYWYRQTLGQGPEFLTYFQNEAQLEKSRLLSDRFSAERPKGSFSTLEIQRTEQGDSAMYLCASSPGRNYGYTFGSGTRLTVV.